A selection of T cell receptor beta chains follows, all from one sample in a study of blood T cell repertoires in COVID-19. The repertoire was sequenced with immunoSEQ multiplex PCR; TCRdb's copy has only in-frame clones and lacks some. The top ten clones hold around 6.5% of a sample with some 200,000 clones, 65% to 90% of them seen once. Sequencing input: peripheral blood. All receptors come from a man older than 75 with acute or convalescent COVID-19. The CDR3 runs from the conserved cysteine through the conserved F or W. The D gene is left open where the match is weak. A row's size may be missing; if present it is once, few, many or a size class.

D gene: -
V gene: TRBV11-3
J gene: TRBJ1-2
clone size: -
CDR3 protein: CASSPSGTQYGYTF
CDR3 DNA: TGTGCCAGCAGCCCATCCGGGACACAGTATGGCTACACCTTC

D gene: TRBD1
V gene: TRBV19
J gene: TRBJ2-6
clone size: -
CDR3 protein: CASSVPGGAGANVLTF
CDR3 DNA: TGTGCCAGTAGTGTTCCAGGGGGAGCTGGGGCCAACGTCCTGACTTTC

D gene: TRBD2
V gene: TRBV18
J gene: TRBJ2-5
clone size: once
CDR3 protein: CATQGTNGETQYF
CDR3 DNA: TGTGCCACCCAAGGGACTAACGGAGAGACCCAGTACTTC

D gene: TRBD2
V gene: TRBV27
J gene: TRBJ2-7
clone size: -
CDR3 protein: CASSGGLAGGYEQYF
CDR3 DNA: TGTGCCAGCAGCGGGGGACTAGCGGGAGGCTACGAGCAGTACTTC

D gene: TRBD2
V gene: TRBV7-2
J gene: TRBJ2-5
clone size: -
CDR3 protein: CASSPLAAQETQYF
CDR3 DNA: TGTGCCAGCAGCCCACTAGCGGCCCAAGAGACCCAGTACTTC

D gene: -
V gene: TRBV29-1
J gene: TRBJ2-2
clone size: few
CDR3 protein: CSVDERGSGELFF
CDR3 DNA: TGCAGCGTGGACGAACGGGGGTCCGGGGAGCTGTTTTTT

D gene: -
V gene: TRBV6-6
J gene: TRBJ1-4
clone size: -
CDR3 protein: CASRWQVTNEKLFF
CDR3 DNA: TGTGCCAGCAGGTGGCAGGTGACTAATGAAAAACTGTTTTTT

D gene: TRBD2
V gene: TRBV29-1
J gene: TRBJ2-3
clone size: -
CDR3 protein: CSGSSGPTDTQYF
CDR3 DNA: TGCAGCGGGTCTAGCGGTCCCACAGATACGCAGTATTTT

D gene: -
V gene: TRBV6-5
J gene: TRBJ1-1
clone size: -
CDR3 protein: CASTQNLNTNTEAFF
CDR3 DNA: TGTGCCAGCACCCAAAATCTAAATACGAACACTGAAGCTTTCTTT

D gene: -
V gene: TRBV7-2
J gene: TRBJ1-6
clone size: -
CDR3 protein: CASSLFGQNSPLHF
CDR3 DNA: TGTGCCAGCAGCTTATTTGGACAGAATTCACCCCTCCACTTT

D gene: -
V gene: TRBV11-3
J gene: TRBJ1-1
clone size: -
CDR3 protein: CASSLDSQGTTIRSTEAFF
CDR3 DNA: TGTGCCAGCAGCTTAGATAGCCAGGGGACTACCATACGGAGCACTGAAGCTTTCTTT

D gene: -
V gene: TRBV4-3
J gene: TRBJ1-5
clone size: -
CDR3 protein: CASSQEFRGNQPQHF
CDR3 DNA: TGCGCCAGCAGCCAAGAGTTTAGGGGAAATCAGCCCCAGCATTTT

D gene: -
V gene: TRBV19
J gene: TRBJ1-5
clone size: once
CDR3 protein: CASSIGGGSNQPQHF
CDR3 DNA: TGTGCCAGTAGTATTGGGGGGGGTAGCAATCAGCCCCAGCATTTT

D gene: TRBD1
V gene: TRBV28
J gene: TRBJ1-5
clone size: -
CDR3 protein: CASSSQGAGNQPQHF
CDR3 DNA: TGTGCCAGCAGTTCACAGGGGGCGGGCAATCAGCCCCAGCATTTT

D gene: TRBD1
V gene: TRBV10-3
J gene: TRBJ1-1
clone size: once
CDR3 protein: CAISSDRVVTEAFF
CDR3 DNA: TGTGCCATCAGTTCCGACAGGGTTGTCACTGAAGCTTTCTTT

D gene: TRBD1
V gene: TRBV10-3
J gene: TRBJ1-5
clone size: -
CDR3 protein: CAISESGTGVVQPQHF
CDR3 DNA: TGTGCCATCAGTGAGTCGGGGACAGGGGTCGTCCAGCCCCAGCATTTT

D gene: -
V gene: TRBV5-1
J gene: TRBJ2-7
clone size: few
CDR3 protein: CASSLVVQSYEQYF
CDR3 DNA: TGCGCCAGCAGCTTGGTGGTACAATCCTACGAGCAGTACTTC

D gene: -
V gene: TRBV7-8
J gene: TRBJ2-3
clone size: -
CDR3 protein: CASSFGGLDTQYF
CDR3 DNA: TGTGCCAGCAGCTTTGGGGGCTTGGATACGCAGTATTTT

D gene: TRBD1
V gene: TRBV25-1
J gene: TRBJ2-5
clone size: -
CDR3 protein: CASSETTGVETQYF
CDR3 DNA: TGTGCCAGCAGTGAGACTACAGGGGTCGAGACCCAGTACTTC

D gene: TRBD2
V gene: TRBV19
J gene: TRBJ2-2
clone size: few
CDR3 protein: CASSNRLAGAGELFF
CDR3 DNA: TGTGCCAGTAGTAACCGGCTAGCGGGAGCCGGGGAGCTGTTTTTT

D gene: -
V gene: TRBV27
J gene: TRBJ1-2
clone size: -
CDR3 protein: CASSLSAPGVNYGYTF
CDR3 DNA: TGTGCCAGCAGTTTATCGGCGCCAGGGGTTAACTATGGCTACACCTTC

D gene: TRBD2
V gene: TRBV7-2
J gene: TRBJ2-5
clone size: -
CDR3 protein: CASSPAGTSGSETQYF
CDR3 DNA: TGTGCCAGCAGCCCGGCCGGGACTAGCGGGAGCGAGACCCAGTACTTC

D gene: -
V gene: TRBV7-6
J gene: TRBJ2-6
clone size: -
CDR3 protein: CASSSTGNSGANVLTF
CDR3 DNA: TGTGCCAGCAGCTCGACAGGAAACTCTGGGGCCAACGTCCTGACTTTC

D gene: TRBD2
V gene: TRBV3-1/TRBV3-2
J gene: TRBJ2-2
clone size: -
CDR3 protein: CASSQGIGTSGSNTGELFF
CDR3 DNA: TGTGCCAGCAGCCAAGGTATAGGGACTAGCGGATCGAACACCGGGGAGCTGTTTTTT

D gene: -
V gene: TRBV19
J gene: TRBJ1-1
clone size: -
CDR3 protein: CASSPMEGRDTEAFF
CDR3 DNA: TGTGCCAGTAGTCCGATGGAGGGTAGGGACACTGAAGCTTTCTTT

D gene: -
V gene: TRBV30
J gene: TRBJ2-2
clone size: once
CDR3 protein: CAWSGVRSGELFF
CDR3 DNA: TGTGCCTGGAGTGGGGTGCGGTCCGGGGAGCTGTTTTTT

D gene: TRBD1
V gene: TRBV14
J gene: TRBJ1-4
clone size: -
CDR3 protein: CASSQGTRTGGEKLFF
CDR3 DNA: TGTGCCAGCAGCCAGGGGACCAGGACAGGGGGAGAAAAACTGTTTTTT

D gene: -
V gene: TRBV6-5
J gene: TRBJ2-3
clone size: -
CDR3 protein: CASSYRGASTDTQYF
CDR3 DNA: TGTGCCAGCAGTTACCGGGGGGCTAGCACAGATACGCAGTATTTT

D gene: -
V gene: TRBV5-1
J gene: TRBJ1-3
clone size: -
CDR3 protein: CASSLAGGPGNTIYF
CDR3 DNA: TGCGCCAGCAGCTTGGCCGGGGGTCCTGGAAACACCATATATTTT

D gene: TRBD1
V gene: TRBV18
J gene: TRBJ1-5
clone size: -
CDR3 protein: CASSPLRGRNQPQHF
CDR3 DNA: TGTGCCAGCTCACCACTAAGGGGGCGGAATCAGCCCCAGCATTTT

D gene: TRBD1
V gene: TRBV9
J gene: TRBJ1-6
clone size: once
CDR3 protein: CASSRQGAVAPLHF
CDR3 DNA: TGTGCCAGCAGCAGACAGGGGGCTGTGGCACCCCTCCACTTT

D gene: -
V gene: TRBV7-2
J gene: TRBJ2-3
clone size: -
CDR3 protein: CASSSQGFADTQYF
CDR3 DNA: TGTGCCAGCAGCTCTCAGGGTTTCGCAGATACGCAGTATTTT

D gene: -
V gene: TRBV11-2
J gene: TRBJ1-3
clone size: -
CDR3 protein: CASSFGLYRSKDGGLNIYF
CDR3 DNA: TGTGCCAGCAGCTTTGGCTTATACCGTTCCAAGGACGGAGGCCTCAACATATATTTT

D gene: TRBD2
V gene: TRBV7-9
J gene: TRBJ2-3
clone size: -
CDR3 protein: CASSLGLWRELPTDTQYF
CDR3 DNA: TGTGCCAGCAGCTTAGGTTTGTGGCGGGAGCTACCCACAGATACGCAGTATTTT

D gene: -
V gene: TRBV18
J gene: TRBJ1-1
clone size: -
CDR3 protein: CASSPRTGQDTEAFF
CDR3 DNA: TGTGCCAGCTCACCACGTACAGGTCAGGACACTGAAGCTTTCTTT

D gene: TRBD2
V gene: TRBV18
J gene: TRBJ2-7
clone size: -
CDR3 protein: CASSPMGEGRDEQYF
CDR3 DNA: TGTGCCAGCTCACCAATGGGGGAGGGCCGCGACGAGCAGTACTTC

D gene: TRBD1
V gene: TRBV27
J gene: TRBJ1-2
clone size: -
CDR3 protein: CASSLQPGQGNYGYTF
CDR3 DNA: TGTGCCAGCAGTCTCCAACCGGGACAGGGGAACTATGGCTACACCTTC

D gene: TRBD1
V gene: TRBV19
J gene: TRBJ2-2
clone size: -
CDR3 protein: CASRGQGSHTGELFF
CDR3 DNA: TGTGCCAGTAGGGGACAGGGTAGTCACACCGGGGAGCTGTTTTTT

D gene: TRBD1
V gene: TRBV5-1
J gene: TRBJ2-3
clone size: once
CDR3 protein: CASSPDRGGDTQYF
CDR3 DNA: TGCGCCAGCAGCCCGGACAGGGGAGGAGATACGCAGTATTTT

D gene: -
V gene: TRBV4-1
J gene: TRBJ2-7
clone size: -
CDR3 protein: CASSQDRVTNYEQYF
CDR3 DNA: TGCGCCAGCAGCCAAGACAGGGTTACTAATTACGAGCAGTACTTC

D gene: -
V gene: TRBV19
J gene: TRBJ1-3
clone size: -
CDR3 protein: CASSILQGAKGNTIYF
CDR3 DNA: TGTGCCAGTAGTATCTTACAAGGGGCGAAAGGAAACACCATATATTTT

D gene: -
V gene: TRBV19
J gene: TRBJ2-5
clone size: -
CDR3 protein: CASSILEGQQETQYF
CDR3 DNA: TGTGCCAGTAGTATCCTAGAGGGACAACAAGAGACCCAGTACTTC

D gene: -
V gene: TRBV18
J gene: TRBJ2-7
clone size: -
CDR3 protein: CASSPEQGSEQYF
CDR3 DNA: TGTGCCAGCTCACCAGAACAGGGTTCCGAGCAGTACTTC

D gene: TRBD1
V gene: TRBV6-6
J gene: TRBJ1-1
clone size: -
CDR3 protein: CASTGGTVNTEAFF
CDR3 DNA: TGTGCCAGCACCGGCGGGACAGTGAACACTGAAGCTTTCTTT

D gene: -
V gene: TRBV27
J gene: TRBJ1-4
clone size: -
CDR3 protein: CASRRGGINEKLFF
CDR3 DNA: TGTGCCAGCAGGCGAGGGGGAATTAATGAAAAACTGTTTTTT

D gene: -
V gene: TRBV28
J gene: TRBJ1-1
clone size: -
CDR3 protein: CASTSPGEGRKAFF
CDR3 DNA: TGTGCCAGCACCTCACCCGGGGAGGGGAGGAAAGCTTTCTTT

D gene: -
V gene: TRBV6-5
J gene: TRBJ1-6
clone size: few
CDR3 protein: CASSYSRGGDSPLHF
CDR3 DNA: TGTGCCAGCAGTTACTCGAGAGGGGGGGATTCACCCCTCCACTTT

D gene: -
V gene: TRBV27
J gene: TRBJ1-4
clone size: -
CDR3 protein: CASSLGLHEKLFF
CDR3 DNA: TGTGCCAGCAGTTTAGGCCTGCACGAAAAACTGTTTTTT

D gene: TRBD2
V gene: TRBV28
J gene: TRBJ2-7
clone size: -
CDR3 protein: CASSPGGVLSYEQYF
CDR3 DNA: TGTGCCAGCAGCCCGGGGGGGGTTCTCTCCTACGAGCAGTACTTC

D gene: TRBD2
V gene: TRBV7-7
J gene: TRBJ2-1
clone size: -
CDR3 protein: CASSPTGLAGGGNEQFF
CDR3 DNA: TGTGCCAGCAGCCCTACCGGGCTAGCGGGAGGGGGGAATGAGCAGTTCTTC

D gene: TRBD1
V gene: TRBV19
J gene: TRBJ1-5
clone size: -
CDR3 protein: CASSTGANQPQHF
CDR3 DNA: TGTGCCAGTAGCACAGGGGCCAATCAGCCCCAGCATTTT

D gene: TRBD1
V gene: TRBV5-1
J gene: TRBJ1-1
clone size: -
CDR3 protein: CASSGGQGYTEAFF
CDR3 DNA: TGCGCCAGCAGCGGGGGACAGGGGTACACTGAAGCTTTCTTT

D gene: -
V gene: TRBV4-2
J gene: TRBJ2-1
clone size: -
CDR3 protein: CASSQGSASLNEQFF
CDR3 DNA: TGTGCCAGCAGCCAAGGTTCGGCTAGCCTCAATGAGCAGTTCTTC